Listed here are 28 T cell receptor beta chains from one sample, sequenced in a study of CD8+ T cells in alopecia areata. Extracted RNA was reverse transcribed, and the resulting cDNA served as sequencing template. Some clones are missing from TCRdb's copy, which holds only in-frame ones; the method was immunoSEQ multiplex PCR. The sample lists more than 95,000 clones; 85% to 90% were seen once. Treatment here: oral pan-JAK inhibitor, 5-10 mg twice daily. The specimen comprised CD8+ T cells sorted from blood, sampled between weeks 30 and 35, from a patient treated with tofacitinib. The receptors were gathered from a human donor with alopecia areata.

This sequence joins TRBV5-1 and TRBJ1-1; D not certain. The CDR3 is 14 amino acids. Trimming took 0 bases from V and 8 from J, leaving 14 bases between them. Per germline, CDR1 SGHRS and CDR2 YFSETQ. In DNA, the CDR3 is TGCGCCAGCAGCTTGGGACAAGGCTACCTCGAAGCTTTCTTT. Translating gives CASSLGQGYLEAFF.

Concerning this clone itself: Other nucleotide sequences in the sample specify the same CDR3. The CDR3 spells CASSLGPDTQYF. For the CDR3, the DNA is TGTGCCAGCAGCTTGGGCCCAGATACGCAGTATTTT. The chain employs TRBV7-9 and TRBJ2-3; D gene uncertain. Germline CDR1 SEHNR, CDR2 FQNEAQ (reference sequence). CDR3 length: 12 amino acids. Trimming shortened V by 3 bases and J by 4 bases, and 5 bases separated the two germline ends.

The CDR3 reads CASSQDPTSEAFF. CDR3 nucleotides: TGTGCCAGCAGCCAAGATCCAACATCTGAAGCTTTCTTT. The V call is TRBV14, the J call TRBJ1-1; D gene unclear. V shed 0 bases and J shed 6 bases, with 8 bases lying between them. This CDR3 is built from 13 residues. CDR1 is SGHDN and CDR2 is FVKESK in the germline V gene.

V usage is TRBV6-6 and J usage is TRBJ1-2; 7 bases line up with TRBD1. Germline V lookup: CDR1 MNHNY, CDR2 SVGAGI (reference sequence). Trimming took 4 bases from V and 2 from J; bases not matched to a gene: 7. CDR3 length: 15 amino acids. The CDR3 DNA reads as TGTGCCAGCAGTTCACGCGGGACAGACAACTATGGCTACACCTTC. It encodes CASSSRGTDNYGYTF.

The chain is built from TRBV19 and TRBJ2-7; no firm D call. CDR3 length equals 14 residues. Deletions cut 6 bases from V and 1 base from J, with 13 bases between. Germline loops: CDR1 LNHDA, CDR2 SQIVND (reference sequence). CDR3 nucleotides: TGTGCCAGTAGCCTGACGGTGGGATCCTACGAGCAGTACTTC. The encoded protein is CASSLTVGSYEQYF.

The V gene is TRBV6-4, the J gene TRBJ2-3, with 10 nucleotides matching TRBD1. After removal of 2 bases from V and 4 bases from J, the junction contained 3 bases not matched to a gene. The length of the CDR3 is 15 residues. Germline V gene data show CDR1 as MRHNA and CDR2 as SNTAGT. CDR3 residues: CASSDATGGADTQYF. The DNA of the CDR3 is TGTGCCAGCAGTGACGCGACAGGGGGCGCAGATACGCAGTATTTT.

On this clone: Other DNA sequences in this sample translate to the same CDR3. The chain combines TRBV30 with TRBJ1-5, with D possibly being TRBD1 (5 bases). The germline V gene encodes CDR1 GTSNPN and CDR2 SVGIG (reference sequence). The V gene lost 1 base and the J gene lost 6 bases, with 13 bases spanning the gap. The CDR3 contains 14 residues. CDR3 DNA: TGTGCCTGGAGTGGTGGGGGAGGGATTCAGCCCCAGCATTTT. This codes for CAWSGGGGIQPQHF.

The gene calls are TRBV5-4 and TRBJ2-1; no clear D gene. V lost 3 bases and J lost 6, with 13 bases in between. Germline V lookup: CDR1 SGHNT, CDR2 YYREEE (reference sequence). The CDR3 length is 14 residues. The CDR3 is CASSSNPPLNEQFF. The CDR3 region has the DNA TGTGCCAGCAGCTCAAACCCCCCACTCAATGAGCAGTTCTTC.

V usage is TRBV4-2 and J usage is TRBJ2-7; D possibly corresponds to TRBD2 (6 bases). The germline CDR1 and CDR2 sequences are LGHNA and YNFKEQ. The V end lost 1 base, the J end lost 0 bases, and 13 bases lay between the germline ends. This CDR3 has 16 amino acids. The CDR3 DNA is TGTGCCAGCAGCCAAGTCCGGGACTCCAACTCCTACGAGCAGTACTTC. Its protein product is CASSQVRDSNSYEQYF.

The chain is built from TRBV30 and TRBJ2-2; D is unresolved. V lost 4 bases to trimming and J lost 2 bases, with 8 bases between them. The length of the CDR3 is 13 residues. Germline loops: CDR1 GTSNPN, CDR2 SVGIG (reference sequence). CDR3 loop: CAWIVRNTGELFF. CDR3 DNA sequence: TGTGCCTGGATAGTCCGAAACACCGGGGAGCTGTTTTTT.

This clone was seen only a few times. The gene calls are TRBV7-9 and TRBJ2-1; D gene uncertain. The CDR3 contains 12 residues. The V end was cut by 5 bases, the J end by 12 bases, with 14 bases between. The germline CDR1 and CDR2 sequences are SEHNR and FQNEAQ (reference sequence). CDR3 in amino acids: CASSLGDWWQFF. CDR3 DNA: TGTGCCAGCAGCCTCGGAGATTGGTGGCAGTTCTTC.

CDR3 loop: CASSGQGAGTGELFF. The CDR3 DNA is TGTGCCAGCAGTGGGCAGGGGGCAGGGACCGGGGAGCTGTTTTTT. The chain carries TRBV28 and TRBJ2-2; TRBD1 matches at 8 bases. The germline gives CDR1 MDHEN, CDR2 SYDVKM. The J segment lost 5 bases and the V segment lost 5 bases, leaving 7 bases of the junction unmatched. There are 15 residues in the CDR3.

This clone occurred a few times. V gene TRBV7-8 combines with J gene TRBJ2-3; D uncertain. There are 15 residues in the CDR3. Germline V gives CDR1 SGHVS, CDR2 FQNEAQ. The germline V and J ends were trimmed by 5 bases and 0 bases, with 12 bases remaining between them. The CDR3 loop reads CASSLWQTSTDTQYF. The CDR3 DNA is TGTGCCAGCAGCCTCTGGCAGACTAGCACAGATACGCAGTATTTT. Filled out from reference TRBV7-8 and TRBJ2-3, the complete variable domain reads GAGVSQSPRYKVAKRGQDVALRCDPISGHVSLFWYQQALGQGPEFLTYFQNEAQLDKSGLPSDRFFAERPEGSVSTLKIQRTQQEDSAVYLCASSLWQTSTDTQYFGPGTRLTVL.

V is TRBV10-1 and J is TRBJ2-7; TRBD1 matches 12 bases. The ends lost 5 bases at V and 5 bases at J; junction bases unmatched: 13. The CDR3 consists of 17 residues. Germline CDR1 WNHNN, CDR2 SYGVQD (reference sequence). The CDR3 here is CASSPGTGGFGGDEQYF. CDR3 nucleotides: TGCGCCAGCAGTCCCGGGACAGGGGGCTTCGGAGGCGACGAGCAGTACTTC.

The rearrangement links TRBV5-1 to TRBJ2-7; D is perhaps TRBD1 (6 bases). Trimming took off 4 bases at V and 3 bases at J, with 11 bases between the two ends. Per germline, CDR1 SGHRS and CDR2 YFSETQ. There are 13 residues in the CDR3. CDR3 nucleotides: TGCGCCAGCAGCATAACGACAGGCTACGAGCAGTACTTC. This codes for CASSITTGYEQYF.

CDR3 sequence: CASSPPERGGTDTQYF. CDR3 nucleotides: TGTGCCAGCAGCCCCCCTGAGCGGGGGGGCACAGATACGCAGTATTTT. The chain joins TRBV7-9 to TRBJ2-3; 9 nucleotides align to TRBD2. The J segment lost 1 base and the V segment lost 5 bases, leaving 7 bases of the junction unmatched. This CDR3 comprises 16 residues. Per germline, CDR1 SEHNR and CDR2 FQNEAQ (reference sequence).

The chain links TRBV4-1 to TRBJ2-1; no clear D gene. CDR1 and CDR2 (germline): MGHRA, YSYEKL. Trimming left V 0 bases short and J 12 bases short, with 9 bases between. The CDR3 runs to 12 residues. CDR3 region: CASSQDGLGQFF. The CDR3 DNA follows: TGCGCCAGCAGCCAAGATGGGTTGGGGCAGTTCTTC.

V is TRBV6-5 and J is TRBJ1-1; D remains ambiguous. Trimming took off 0 bases at V and 3 bases at J, with 11 bases between the two ends. CDR1 MNHEY and CDR2 SVGAGI come from the germline V gene. The CDR3 sequence is 15 residues long. The CDR3 DNA follows: TGTGCCAGCAGTTACTCGATTTACATGGACACTGAAGCTTTCTTT. Translated, it gives CASSYSIYMDTEAFF.

The V call is TRBV10-3, the J call TRBJ2-3, with D hard to call. The germline gives CDR1 ENHRY, CDR2 SYGVKD. This CDR3 is 10 amino acids long. The V end lost 11 bases, the J end lost 3 bases, and 6 bases lay between the germline ends. The DNA for the CDR3 is TGTGCCGTGGGAACAGATACGCAGTATTTT. Translated, it gives CAVGTDTQYF.

The rearrangement links TRBV4-2 to TRBJ2-2; D gene ambiguous. CDR1 is LGHNA, CDR2 YNFKEQ, per germline. The V gene lost 3 bases and the J gene lost 0 bases, with 8 bases spanning the gap. This CDR3 is 15 amino acids long. The CDR3 coding sequence is TGTGCCAGCAGCCAGGGATTCGCGAACACCGGGGAGCTGTTTTTT. It translates to CASSQGFANTGELFF.

The chain uses TRBV4-1 and TRBJ2-2; maybe TRBD2 (5 bases). Germline CDR1 MGHRA, CDR2 YSYEKL. Deletions cut 0 bases from V and 5 bases from J, with 10 bases between. The CDR3 runs 15 residues. CDR3 DNA sequence: TGCGCCAGCAGCCAAGAAAGCACGGGAACCGGGGAGCTGTTTTTT. This codes for CASSQESTGTGELFF.

The V and J genes are TRBV5-1 and TRBJ2-7, with D perhaps given as TRBD1 or TRBD2 (5 bases each). This CDR3 is built from 14 residues. Trimming removed 4 bases from V and 3 bases from J, with 14 bases in between. Germline CDR1 and CDR2: SGHRS and YFSETQ. The CDR3 spells CASSPGPGVYEQYF. CDR3 in DNA: TGCGCCAGCAGCCCGGGACCTGGGGTCTACGAGCAGTACTTC.

The V gene is TRBV9, the J gene TRBJ2-4; D is possibly TRBD1 or TRBD2 (6 bases each). The CDR3 is made up of 13 amino acids. V dropped 3 bases and J dropped 8 bases, with 12 bases sitting between them. Germline CDR1 is SGDLS and CDR2 is YYNGEE. The CDR3 reads CASSGGTTDIQYF. The CDR3 nucleotides are TGTGCCAGCAGCGGCGGGACAACTGACATTCAGTACTTC.

The CDR3 loop is CASSYSDPGSPYEQYF. CDR3 sequence (DNA): TGTGCCAGCAGTTACTCGGACCCAGGGAGCCCCTACGAGCAGTACTTC. The rearrangement joins TRBV6-5 to TRBJ2-5; D possibly matches TRBD1 or TRBD2 (5 bases each). The DNA end lines up better with TRBJ2-7; the J call may be wrong. The CDR3 has 16 amino acids. Germline CDR1 reads MNHEY; CDR2 reads SVGAGI.

This clone was seen a single time. The V and J genes are TRBV29-1 and TRBJ2-2; the D call may be TRBD1 or TRBD2 (6 bases each). This CDR3 contains 14 residues. Germline CDR1 and CDR2: SQVTM and ANQGSEA. CDR3 protein: CSARPGARTGELFF. CDR3 nucleotide sequence: TGCAGTGCCCGACCGGGGGCGCGCACCGGGGAGCTGTTTTTT.

The gene calls are TRBV5-6 and TRBJ2-3; TRBD1 matches 8 bases. The CDR3 loop spans 15 amino acids. Per the germline V gene, CDR1 is SGHDT and CDR2 is YYEEEE. With 2 bases clipped from V and 3 bases from J, the junction kept 5 bases outside the gene matches. The CDR3 loop reads CASSFGTGTTDTQYF. The CDR3 DNA reads TGTGCCAGCAGCTTCGGGACAGGTACTACAGATACGCAGTATTTT.

The V gene is TRBV7-9, the J gene TRBJ1-1, with TRBD1 matching 7 bases. V dropped 5 bases and J dropped 1; count of bases not matched to a gene: 13. Germline CDR1 reads SEHNR; CDR2 reads FQNEAQ (reference sequence). The CDR3 covers 17 residues. The CDR3 DNA reads as TGTGCCAGCAGCCCCAGAACGCCGACAGGGCCGAACACTGAAGCTTTCTTT. This translates into CASSPRTPTGPNTEAFF.

The chain recombines TRBV27 with TRBJ1-5; 8 bases map to TRBD1. The germline V gene encodes CDR1 MNHEY and CDR2 SMNVEV (reference sequence). The ends lost 8 bases at V and 4 bases at J; junction bases unmatched: 19. This CDR3 spans 18 amino acids. The CDR3 reads CASRPLTGTGKYNQPQHF. CDR3 in DNA: TGTGCCAGCCGCCCTCTTACCGGGACAGGCAAATATAATCAGCCCCAGCATTTT.